This T cell receptor (beta chain) was captured in a study of T cells in Graves' hyperthyroidism and ophthalmopathy. Whole-study findings and limits: Before onset, ophthalmopathy was predicted by the model a median 6.5 months earlier. A model built on 13 V-J features separated ophthalmopathy from stable hyperthyroidism. Most thyroid clonotypes that were expanded above 0.001 also turned up in blood.

This clonotype was counted a single time. Its antigen is undetermined. A read error may produce the germline difference seen at one junction end. CDR3 length: 15 residues. CDR1 and CDR2 (germline): SSHAT, FNYEAQ (reference sequence). RNA transcripts gave rise to amplified TCR beta CDR3 regions. The HTBI primer set served for first-round RT-PCR of the TCR CDR3. TCRdb processed the multiplex PCR reads anew with MiXCR; each CDR3 protein has one entry. In the table there are about 600,000 distinct CDR3 sequences, approximately 16% of which are singletons. PBMCs came from more than 8.5 ml fresh peripheral blood.

The chain carries TRBV7-7 and TRBJ2-1; D ambiguous. The receptor's source is a woman between 40 and 50 years old with Graves' ophthalmopathy. Sample: blood. The CDR3 reads CASSFSESSYNEQFF. The CDR3 DNA follows: TGTGCTAGCAGCTTTTCAGAAAGCTCCTACAATGAGCAGTTCTTC.